Presented here are 3 T cell receptor beta chains from one specimen sequenced in a study of T-cell reconstitution after alpha-beta-depleted transplantation in children. Construction of the TCRbeta library involved unique molecular identifiers. TCRdb processed the PCR reads anew with MiXCR; each CDR3 protein has one entry. The sample carries some 290,000 distinct CDR3 sequences, around 25% recorded once. Sequencing used PBMCs, mostly from graft donor cells, obtained 180 days after TCRalphabeta/CD19-depleted stem cell transplant. The source of these receptors is a male patient younger than 18 who had a stem cell transplant for acute lymphoblastic leukemia, so the T cells may come from the graft donor.

This clonotype was detected a few times. The chain joins TRBV29-1 to TRBJ1-2; D not resolved. Trimming cost V 4 bases and J 4 bases, with 7 bases left between them. The germline CDR1 and CDR2 sequences are SQVTM and ANQGSEA. This CDR3 region has 11 residues. The CDR3 nucleotides are TGCAGCGTTGGTTCCAGCTATGGCTACACCTTC. It yields the protein CSVGSSYGYTF.

A few counts support this clonotype. This chain joins TRBV7-6 and TRBJ2-4; D perhaps matches TRBD2 (5 bases). The CDR3 has 14 residues. Looked up from germline, CDR1 is SGHVS and CDR2 is FNYEAQ. Trimming pared 2 bases from V and 3 bases from J, leaving 8 bases between. The chain's CDR3 is CASSLWENKNIQYF. As DNA, the CDR3 is TGTGCCAGCAGCTTATGGGAGAACAAAAACATTCAGTACTTC. Full variable domain (remainder filled in from reference TRBV7-6 and TRBJ2-4): GAGVSQSPRYKVTKRGQDVALRCDPISGHVSLYWYRQALGQGPEFLTYFNYEAQQDKSGLPNDRFSAERPEGSISTLTIQRTEQRDSAMYRCASSLWENKNIQYFGAGTRLSVL.

Concerning this clonotype itself: The junction and the germline gene differ at one end; a read error may be behind it. The gene calls are TRBV7-2 and TRBJ2-1, with 9 bases that match TRBD2. The CDR3 is made up of 13 amino acids. Germline V CDR1 and CDR2: SGHTA, FQGNSA. CDR3 residues: CASSLVASGERTF. In DNA, the CDR3 is TGTGCCAGCAGCTTAGTGGCTAGCGGGGAGAGAACCTTC.